One T cell receptor (beta chain) is described in this entry. Its antigen is still unknown. Base qualities are not at hand, and no much larger clone is one base apart. The entry originates in a study of T cells in Graves' hyperthyroidism and ophthalmopathy (dated 2019 in TCRdb). With respect to the entire study: Peripheral blood was sampled at the time of initial diagnosis, prior to any treatment. To identify TCR V-J signatures that set the groups apart, the researchers used a discovery cohort of approximately 98 patients, made up of approximately 43 with Graves' ophthalmopathy and some 55 with stable Graves' hyperthyroidism. Prospective prediction of ophthalmopathy was tested in an independent validation cohort of 18 to 20 hyperthyroidism patients and 15 to 17 patients who later progressed to ophthalmopathy. The 95 to 100 discovery patients were randomly split 7:3 into training and test sets. In about six Graves' hyperthyroidism patients, the study also compared T-cell repertoires from thyroid tissue with T-cell repertoires from blood. Following sampling, methimazole starting at 30 mg daily was given to hyperthyroidism patients, and high-dose intravenous methylprednisolone was given to ophthalmopathy patients. TCR Vbeta CDR3 sequencing of 130 to 150 peripheral blood samples (43 ophthalmopathy, under 80 hyperthyroidism and some 17 progressor patients) is reported in the paper.

General conclusions and limits of the study: Most expanded thyroid clonotypes (frequency above 0.001) were also detected in blood, a finding suggesting that blood repertoires may reflect thyroid immune responses. Sample size was not statistically predetermined, and blinding of investigators to group allocation was not performed. Ophthalmopathy was separated from stable hyperthyroidism by a 13 V-J signature model, with 85% to 90% sensitivity and about 81% specificity obtained in cross-validation and 80%/75% obtained in testing. During validation, the model predicted progression to ophthalmopathy a median of about 6.5 months ahead of onset, with approximately 70% sensitivity and about 75% specificity.

In the ophthalmopathy patients, disease was moderately to severely active, with a Clinical Activity Score of 3 or more, a NOSPECS grade of 4 or more, and a duration of less than 3 months. The study excluded patients with uncontrolled infections, other autoimmune diseases, pregnancy or lactation. Clinical symptoms, serum thyroxine and TRAb, thyroid ultrasound, and orbital computed tomography formed the basis for the diagnoses. PBMCs were isolated from around 10 ml of fresh peripheral blood by Ficoll-Paque density gradient centrifugation. Trizol reagent was used to extract total RNA, and RNA quality was then checked on an Agilent 2100 Bioanalyzer. The TCR beta CDR3 regions were amplified from RNA transcripts. The TCR CDR3 was subjected to a first round of RT-PCR using the HTBI primer set and the Qiagen OneStep RT-PCR kit. Libraries were constructed in a second round of multiplex PCR, after which size selection and purification were carried out. Paired-end sequencing of the libraries was performed with 100 bp reads on an Illumina HiSeq2000. From the authors' description of their analysis: Raw data were processed with SOAPnuke, discarding reads with adapters, uncalled bases, mean Phred below 15, or no exact constant-primer or identifier match. COPE v1.2.5 was used to merge high-quality paired reads, and clonotypes were defined as unique nucleotide sequences. Clonotypes were aligned to IMGT TRBV, TRBD and TRBJ reference segments using MiTCR v1.1. The analysis was restricted to V-J combinations with a frequency above 0.0001, which together covered 99% to 99.2% of the repertoires. The TCS score was defined as F50 (clonal expansion) divided by E x V (chaos), with BLOSUM62-based TCRdist calculated between CDR3 peptides within each V-J. Welch's t-statistics and random forest reduced roughly 530 V-J features to 10 to 15, which were used in a naive Bayes classifier (R e1071). In-frame beta chains were kept once TCRdb had trimmed the public reads at Q25 with fastp and called clones with MiXCR. Every CDR3 protein is listed once, alongside the most common genes and DNA of its rows. TCRdb's processing, not the authors' own work, is the source of the V and J calls. The sample records about 500,000 distinct CDR3 sequences, 15% to 20% of which are singletons. The ten largest account for about 29% of the sample.

Including cysteine and phenylalanine, the CDR3 has 17 amino acids. Of all the DNA, just the CDR3 is kept, 51 bases in frame from base 1. V is pared back by 9 bases and J by 2 bases, with 22 bases lying between the germline termini. CDR1 and CDR2, per the germline V gene, are SGHTA and FQGTGA. The V and J genes are TRBV7-3 and TRBJ2-2; the D gene cannot be named for sure. This clonotype was sampled from a woman aged 25 to 45 with Graves' ophthalmopathy. Sequenced material: blood. The bases are TGTGCCAGAATCCATTCGAAACCGAGAATTAACACCGGGGAGCTGTTTTTT. Translated, it reads CARIHSKPRINTGELFF.